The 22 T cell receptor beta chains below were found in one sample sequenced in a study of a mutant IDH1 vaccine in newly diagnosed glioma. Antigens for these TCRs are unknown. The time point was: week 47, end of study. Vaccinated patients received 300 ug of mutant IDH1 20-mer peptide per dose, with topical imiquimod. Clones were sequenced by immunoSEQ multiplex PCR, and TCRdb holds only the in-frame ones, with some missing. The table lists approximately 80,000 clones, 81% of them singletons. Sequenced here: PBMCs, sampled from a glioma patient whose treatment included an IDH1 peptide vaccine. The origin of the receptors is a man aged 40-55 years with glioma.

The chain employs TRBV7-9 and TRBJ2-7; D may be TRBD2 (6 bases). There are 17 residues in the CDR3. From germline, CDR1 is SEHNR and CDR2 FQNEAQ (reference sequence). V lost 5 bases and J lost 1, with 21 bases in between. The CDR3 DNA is TGTGCCAGCAGCCCCCTAGGGTGGAGGGGAAAATCCTACGAGCAGTACTTC. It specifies CASSPLGWRGKSYEQYF.

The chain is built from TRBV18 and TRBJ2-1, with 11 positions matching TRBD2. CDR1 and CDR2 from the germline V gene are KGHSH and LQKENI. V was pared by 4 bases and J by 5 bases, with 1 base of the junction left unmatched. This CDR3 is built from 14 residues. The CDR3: CASSLSGRDNEQFF. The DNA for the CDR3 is TGTGCCAGCTCACTTAGCGGGAGGGACAATGAGCAGTTCTTC.

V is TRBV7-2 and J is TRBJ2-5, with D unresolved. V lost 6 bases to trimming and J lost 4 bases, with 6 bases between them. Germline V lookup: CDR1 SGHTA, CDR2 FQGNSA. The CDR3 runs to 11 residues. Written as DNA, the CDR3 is TGTGCCAGCAGTCTCACAGAGACCCAGTACTTC. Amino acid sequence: CASSLTETQYF.

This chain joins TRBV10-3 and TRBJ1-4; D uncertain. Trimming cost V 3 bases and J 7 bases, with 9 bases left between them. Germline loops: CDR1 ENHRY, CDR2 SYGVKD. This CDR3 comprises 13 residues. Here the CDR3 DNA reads TGTGCCATCAGTGACCCTTCGGGTGAAAAACTGTTTTTT. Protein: CAISDPSGEKLFF.

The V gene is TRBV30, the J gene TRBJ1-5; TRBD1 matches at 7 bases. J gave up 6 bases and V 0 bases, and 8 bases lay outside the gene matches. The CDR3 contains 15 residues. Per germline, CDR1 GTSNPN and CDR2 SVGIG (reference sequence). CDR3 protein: CAWSVKGGRGQPQHF. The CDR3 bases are TGTGCCTGGAGTGTGAAAGGGGGCCGGGGTCAGCCCCAGCATTTT.

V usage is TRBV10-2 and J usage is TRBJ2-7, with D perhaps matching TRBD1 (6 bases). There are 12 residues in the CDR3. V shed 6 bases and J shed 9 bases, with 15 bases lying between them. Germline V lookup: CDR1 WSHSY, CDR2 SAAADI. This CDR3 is CASSPGTPGQYF. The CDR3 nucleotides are TGCGCCAGCAGCCCCGGGACACCGGGGCAGTACTTC.

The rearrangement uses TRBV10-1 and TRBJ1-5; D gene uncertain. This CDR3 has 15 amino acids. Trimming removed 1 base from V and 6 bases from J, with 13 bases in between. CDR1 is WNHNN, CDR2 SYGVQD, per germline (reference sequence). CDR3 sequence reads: CASSEFKGLSQPQHF. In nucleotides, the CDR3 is TGCGCCAGCAGTGAGTTTAAGGGTTTGAGTCAGCCCCAGCATTTT.

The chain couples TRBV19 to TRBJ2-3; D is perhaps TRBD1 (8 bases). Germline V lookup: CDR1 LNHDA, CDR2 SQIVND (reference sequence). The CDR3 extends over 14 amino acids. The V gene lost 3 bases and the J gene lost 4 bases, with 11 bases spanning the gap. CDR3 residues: CASSITGGADTQYF. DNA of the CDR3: TGTGCCAGTAGTATCACAGGGGGGGCAGATACGCAGTATTTT.

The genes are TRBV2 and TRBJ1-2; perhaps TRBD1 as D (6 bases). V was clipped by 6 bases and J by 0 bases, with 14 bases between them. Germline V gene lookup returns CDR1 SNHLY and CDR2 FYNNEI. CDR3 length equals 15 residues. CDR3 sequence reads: CASSVTGGTNYGYTF. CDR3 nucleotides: TGTGCCAGCAGCGTGACGGGGGGCACTAACTATGGCTACACCTTC.

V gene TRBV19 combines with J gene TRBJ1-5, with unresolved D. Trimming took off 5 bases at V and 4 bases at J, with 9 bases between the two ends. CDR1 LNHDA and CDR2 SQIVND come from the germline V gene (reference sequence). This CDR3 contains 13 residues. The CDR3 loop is CASSDTFNQPQHF. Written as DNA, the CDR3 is TGTGCCAGTAGTGATACATTTAATCAGCCCCAGCATTTT.

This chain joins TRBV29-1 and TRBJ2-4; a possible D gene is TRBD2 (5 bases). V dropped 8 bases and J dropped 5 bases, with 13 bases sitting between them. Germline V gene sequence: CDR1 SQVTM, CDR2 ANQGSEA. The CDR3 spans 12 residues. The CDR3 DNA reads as TGCAGCTTTCGAGGGCCGGAAAACATTCAGTACTTC. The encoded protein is CSFRGPENIQYF.

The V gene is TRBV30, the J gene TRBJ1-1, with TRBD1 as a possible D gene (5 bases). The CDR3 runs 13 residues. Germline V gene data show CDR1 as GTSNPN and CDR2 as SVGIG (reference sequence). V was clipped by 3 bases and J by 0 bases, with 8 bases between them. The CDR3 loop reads CAWRRGMNTEAFF. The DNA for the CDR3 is TGTGCCTGGAGAAGGGGTATGAACACTGAAGCTTTCTTT. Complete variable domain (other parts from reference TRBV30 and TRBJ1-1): SQTIHQWPATLVQPVGSPLSLECTVEGTSNPNLYWYRQAAGRGLQLLFYSVGIGQISSEVPQNLSASRPQDRQFILSSKKLLLSDSGFYLCAWRRGMNTEAFFGQGTRLTVV.

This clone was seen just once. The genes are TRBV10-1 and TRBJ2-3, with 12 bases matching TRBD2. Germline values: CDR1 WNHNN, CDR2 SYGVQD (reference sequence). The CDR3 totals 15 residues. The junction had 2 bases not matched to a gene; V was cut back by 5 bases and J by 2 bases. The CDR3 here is CASSRLAGVTDTQYF. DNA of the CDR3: TGCGCCAGCAGTCGACTAGCGGGAGTCACAGATACGCAGTATTTT.

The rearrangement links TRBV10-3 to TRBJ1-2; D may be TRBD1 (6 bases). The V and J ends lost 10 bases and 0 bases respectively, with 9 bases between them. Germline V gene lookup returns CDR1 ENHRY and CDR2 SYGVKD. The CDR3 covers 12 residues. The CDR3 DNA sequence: TGTGCCACGCAGGGGTCTAACTATGGCTACACCTTC. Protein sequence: CATQGSNYGYTF.

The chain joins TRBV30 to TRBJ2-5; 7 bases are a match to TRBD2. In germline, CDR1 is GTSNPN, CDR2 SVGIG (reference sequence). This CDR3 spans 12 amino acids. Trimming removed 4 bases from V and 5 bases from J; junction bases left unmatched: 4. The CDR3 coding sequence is TGTGCCTGGACCATCGGGGGGGAGACCCAGTACTTC. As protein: CAWTIGGETQYF.

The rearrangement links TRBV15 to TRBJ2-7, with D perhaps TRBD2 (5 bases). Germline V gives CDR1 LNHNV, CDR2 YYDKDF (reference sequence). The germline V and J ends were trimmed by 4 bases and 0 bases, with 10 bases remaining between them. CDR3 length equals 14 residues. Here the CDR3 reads CATSMGGFSYEQYF. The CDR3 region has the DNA TGTGCCACCAGCATGGGCGGGTTCTCCTACGAGCAGTACTTC.

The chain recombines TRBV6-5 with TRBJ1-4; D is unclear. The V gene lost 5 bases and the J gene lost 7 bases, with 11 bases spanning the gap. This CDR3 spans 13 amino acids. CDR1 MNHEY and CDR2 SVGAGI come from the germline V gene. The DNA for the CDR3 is TGTGCCAGCAGTACAGTCCATGGTGAAAAACTGTTTTTT. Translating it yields CASSTVHGEKLFF.

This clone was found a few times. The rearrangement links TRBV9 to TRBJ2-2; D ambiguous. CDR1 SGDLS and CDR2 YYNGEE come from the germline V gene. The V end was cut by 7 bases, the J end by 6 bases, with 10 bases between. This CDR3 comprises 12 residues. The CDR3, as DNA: TGTGCCAGCTCCCCTTGGGCCGGGGAGCTGTTTTTT. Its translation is CASSPWAGELFF.

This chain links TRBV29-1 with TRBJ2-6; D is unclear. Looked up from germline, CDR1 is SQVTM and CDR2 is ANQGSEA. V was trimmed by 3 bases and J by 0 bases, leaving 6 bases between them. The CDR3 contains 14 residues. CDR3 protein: CSVEGISGANVLTF. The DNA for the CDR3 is TGCAGCGTTGAGGGGATCTCTGGGGCCAACGTCCTGACTTTC.

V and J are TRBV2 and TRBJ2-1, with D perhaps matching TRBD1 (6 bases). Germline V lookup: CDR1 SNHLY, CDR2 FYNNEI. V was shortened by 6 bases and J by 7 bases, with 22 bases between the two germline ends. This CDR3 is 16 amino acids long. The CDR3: CASSGTYDSMMNEQFF. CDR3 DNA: TGTGCCAGCAGCGGGACATACGATAGCATGATGAATGAGCAGTTCTTC.

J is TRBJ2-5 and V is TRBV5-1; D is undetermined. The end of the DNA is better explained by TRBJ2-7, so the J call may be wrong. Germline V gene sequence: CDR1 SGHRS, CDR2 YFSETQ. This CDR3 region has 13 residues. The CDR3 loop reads CASSLELDNEQYF. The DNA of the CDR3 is TGCGCCAGCAGCTTGGAGTTAGATAACGAGCAGTACTTC.

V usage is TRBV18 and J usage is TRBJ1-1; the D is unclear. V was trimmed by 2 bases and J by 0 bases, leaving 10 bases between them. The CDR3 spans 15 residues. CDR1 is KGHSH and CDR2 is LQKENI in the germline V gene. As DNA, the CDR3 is TGTGCCAGCTCACCAATGCGGGCTATGAACACTGAAGCTTTCTTT. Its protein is CASSPMRAMNTEAFF. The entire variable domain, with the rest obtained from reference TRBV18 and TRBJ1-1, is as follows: NAGVMQNPRHLVRRRGQEARLRCSPMKGHSHVYWYRQLPEEGLKFMVYLQKENIIDESGMPKERFSAEFPKEGPSILRIQQVVRGDSAAYFCASSPMRAMNTEAFFGQGTRLTVV.